This T cell receptor beta chain was identified during a study of T cells after yellow fever vaccination. It was through 5'RACE template switching that TCR cDNA was made, with a universal primer site and UMIs added. TCRdb independently ran MiXCR on the 5' RACE reads; one entry per CDR3 protein. Found here are about 340,000 distinct CDR3 sequences, around an eighth of them singletons; the top ten hold roughly 3%. This clonotype was recorded at least ten times. Antigen unknown. The study's findings and limits: Weaker in magnitude, the secondary response showed a faster peak on day 5 versus 15. Contaminating bulk clonotypes could be abundant in FACS-sorted repertoires. The study re-detected most primary-vaccination clones after the booster (approximately 96% CD4, roughly 88% CD8).

The sample in question was CD4+ T cells sorted from PBMCs, obtained 15 days after the yellow fever booster vaccination. The TCR originated in a man aged 18 to 30 who received the YFV17D yellow fever vaccine.

CDR3 region: CASSYYGTGTAKNIQYF. Here the CDR3 DNA reads TGTGCCAGCAGTTACTACGGGACAGGGACGGCCAAAAACATTCAGTACTTC. The chain couples TRBV6-5 to TRBJ2-4; 9 bases match TRBD1. CDR1 is MNHEY and CDR2 is SVGAGI in the germline V gene. CDR3 length: 17 residues. Trimming removed 1 base from V and 1 base from J; junction bases left unmatched: 5.